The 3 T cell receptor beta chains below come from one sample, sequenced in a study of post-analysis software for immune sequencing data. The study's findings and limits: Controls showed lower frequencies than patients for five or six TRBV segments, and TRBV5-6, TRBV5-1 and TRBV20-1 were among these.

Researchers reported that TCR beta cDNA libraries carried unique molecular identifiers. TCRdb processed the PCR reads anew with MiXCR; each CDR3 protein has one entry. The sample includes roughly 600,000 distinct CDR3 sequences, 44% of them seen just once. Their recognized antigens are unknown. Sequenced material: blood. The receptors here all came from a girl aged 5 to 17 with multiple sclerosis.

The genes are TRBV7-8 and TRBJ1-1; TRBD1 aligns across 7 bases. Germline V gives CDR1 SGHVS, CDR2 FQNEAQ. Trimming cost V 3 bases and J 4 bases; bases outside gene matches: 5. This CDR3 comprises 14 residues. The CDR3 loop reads CASSLGQLSTEAFF. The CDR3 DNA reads TGTGCCAGCAGCTTGGGACAGTTAAGCACTGAAGCTTTCTTT. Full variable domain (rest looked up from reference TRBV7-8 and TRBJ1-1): GAGVSQSPRYKVAKRGQDVALRCDPISGHVSLFWYQQALGQGPEFLTYFQNEAQLDKSGLPSDRFFAERPEGSVSTLKIQRTQQEDSAVYLCASSLGQLSTEAFFGQGTRLTVV.

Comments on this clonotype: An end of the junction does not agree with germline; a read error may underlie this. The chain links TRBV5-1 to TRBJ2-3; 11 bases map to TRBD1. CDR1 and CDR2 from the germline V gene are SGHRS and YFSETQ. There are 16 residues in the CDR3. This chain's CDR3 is CAGSQDRGRDTDTQYF. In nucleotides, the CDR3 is TGCGCCGGCAGCCAGGACAGGGGGCGCGACACAGATACGCAGTATTTT.

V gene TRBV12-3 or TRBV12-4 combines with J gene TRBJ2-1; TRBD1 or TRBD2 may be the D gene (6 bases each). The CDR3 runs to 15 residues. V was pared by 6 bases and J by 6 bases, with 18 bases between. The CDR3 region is CASRVAGARGNEQFF. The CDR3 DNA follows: TGTGCCAGCAGGGTCGCAGGGGCGCGGGGCAATGAGCAGTTCTTC.